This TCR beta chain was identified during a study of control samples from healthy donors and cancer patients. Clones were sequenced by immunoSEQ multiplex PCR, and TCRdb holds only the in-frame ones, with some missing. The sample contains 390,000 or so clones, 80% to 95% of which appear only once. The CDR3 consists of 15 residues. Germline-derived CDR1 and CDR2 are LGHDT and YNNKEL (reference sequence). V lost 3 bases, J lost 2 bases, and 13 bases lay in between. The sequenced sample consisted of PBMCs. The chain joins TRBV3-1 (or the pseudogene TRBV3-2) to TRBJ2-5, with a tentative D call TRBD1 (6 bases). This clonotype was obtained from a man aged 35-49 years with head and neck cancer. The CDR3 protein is CASSQSGTTQETQYF. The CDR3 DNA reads TGTGCCAGCAGCCAGTCCGGGACAACACAAGAGACCCAGTACTTC.